This TCR beta chain stems from a study of CDR3 diversity in severe acne. Germline CDR1 DFQATT, CDR2 SNEGSKA (reference sequence). This CDR3 has 13 residues. Relative to its sample, this clonotype is medium-sized. TCRdb passed the PCR reads through MiXCR, listing each CDR3 protein once. Of about 84,000 distinct CDR3 sequences in the sample, over 40% were seen once. This receptor was obtained from a male donor in good health, without acne. The chain joins TRBV20-1 to TRBJ2-7; D gene uncertain. The sample was blood. The DNA for the CDR3 is TGCAGCTCTAGACCATTACCAACCTACGAGCAGTACTTC. It translates to CSSRPLPTYEQYF.